Listed below are T cell receptor beta chains from one sample, sequenced in a study of OX40 agonist ivuxolimab in advanced cancers. The table came from immunoSEQ multiplex PCR; TCRdb's copy has only in-frame clones and leaves some out. Found here are under 20,000 clones, 60% to 85% of them singletons; the top ten hold around 30%. The sample here was CD4+ or CD8+ T cells sorted from blood, taken in a trial of the OX40 agonist ivuxolimab. These receptors came from an adult with an advanced solid tumor such as melanoma, head and neck, liver or kidney cancer. CDR3s include the opening cysteine and the closing phenylalanine or tryptophan. D genes are given only for firm matches. The size of a clone is reported for some rows only, either as once, few or many, or as a class for expanded clones.

d_call	j_call	v_call	clone_size	cdr3_aa	cdr3_nt
TRBD1	TRBJ1-5	TRBV10-3	.	CASSSAPDRASEHF	TGTGCCAGCAGTTCCGCGCCGGACAGGGCCTCCGAGCATTTT
.	TRBJ2-7	TRBV5-4	.	CASSLAGASYEQYF	TGTGCCAGCAGCTTGGCGGGGGCATCCTACGAGCAGTACTTC
.	TRBJ2-3	TRBV9	.	CASSSRGSGGTTDTQYF	TGTGCCAGCAGCTCACGGGGGAGTGGGGGGACCACAGATACGCAGTATTTT
.	TRBJ2-1	TRBV18	.	CASSLSTYGKSEEQFF	TGTGCCAGCTCACTTTCTACCTACGGAAAGTCGGAGGAGCAGTTCTTC
.	TRBJ2-7	TRBV4-1	.	CASSQEALTYEQYF	TGCGCCAGCAGCCAAGAAGCACTTACCTACGAGCAGTACTTC
TRBD1	TRBJ1-5	TRBV5-6	.	CASSLRQGLGPQHF	TGTGCCAGCAGCTTACGACAGGGCCTTGGACCCCAGCATTTT
.	TRBJ2-5	TRBV9	.	CASSVLGTDQETQYF	TGTGCCAGCAGCGTACTTGGGACGGACCAAGAGACCCAGTACTTC
.	TRBJ2-5	TRBV5-4	once	CASSLAEDRPQETQYF	TGTGCCAGCAGCTTGGCCGAAGACAGGCCACAAGAGACCCAGTACTTC
.	TRBJ2-1	TRBV6-1	.	CASSQDTYNEQFF	TGTGCCAGCAGTCAAGACACGTACAATGAGCAGTTCTTC
TRBD2	TRBJ2-5	TRBV10-3	.	CASGGETQYF	TGTGCCTCCGGGGGGGAGACCCAGTACTTC
.	TRBJ2-7	TRBV4-1	.	CASSVRGVGERYF	TGCGCCAGCAGCGTAAGAGGGGTAGGCGAGCGGTACTTC
.	TRBJ1-1	TRBV12-5	.	CASGLGGSEAFF	TGTGCTAGTGGTTTGGGAGGGTCTGAAGCTTTCTTT
.	TRBJ1-6	TRBV5-6	.	CASSLNSPLHF	TGTGCCAGCAGCTTAAATTCACCCCTCCACTTT